This entry features one T cell receptor (beta chain) sequence. This entry belongs to a study of T cell clones after liver transplantation. Measured with immunoSEQ multiplex PCR; TCRdb has only the in-frame clones, and not every one. The table lists about 120,000 clones, just over 90% of them singletons, with approximately 0.88% in the top ten. Germline values: CDR1 MNHNY, CDR2 SVGAGI (reference sequence). V lost 5 bases, J lost 0 bases, and 8 bases stayed unmatched. This CDR3 contains 16 residues. The starting material was CD4+ T cells from blood, obtained 12 months after liver transplant. The V call is TRBV6-6, the J call TRBJ2-7; 9 nucleotides line up with TRBD1. The TCR comes from a human patient who received a liver transplant. Some T cells may have come from the graft donor. The CDR3 here is CASSRTGGASSYEQYF. In DNA, the CDR3 is TGTGCCAGCAGTCGAACAGGGGGCGCTTCCTCCTACGAGCAGTACTTC.